This TCR beta chain was sequenced for a study of OX40 agonist ivuxolimab in advanced cancers. Only one count was recorded for this clone. The assay was immunoSEQ multiplex PCR, and TCRdb's table has in-frame clones only and misses some. This repertoire shows around 150,000 clones, 94% found once; its top ten account for under 0.4%. Trimming removed 2 bases from V and 2 bases from J; junction bases left unmatched: 5. The CDR3 is made up of 16 amino acids. Germline V gene data show CDR1 as LGHNA and CDR2 as YNFKEQ. The chain uses TRBV4-2 and TRBJ1-5; 8 positions agree with TRBD1. The TCR sequence derives from an adult with an advanced solid tumor such as melanoma, head and neck, liver or kidney cancer. Source: CD4+ or CD8+ T cells sorted from blood, taken in a trial of the OX40 agonist ivuxolimab. This CDR3 reads CASSQSTGVGNQPQHF. CDR3 DNA: TGTGCCAGCAGCCAATCGACAGGGGTTGGCAATCAGCCCCAGCATTTT.